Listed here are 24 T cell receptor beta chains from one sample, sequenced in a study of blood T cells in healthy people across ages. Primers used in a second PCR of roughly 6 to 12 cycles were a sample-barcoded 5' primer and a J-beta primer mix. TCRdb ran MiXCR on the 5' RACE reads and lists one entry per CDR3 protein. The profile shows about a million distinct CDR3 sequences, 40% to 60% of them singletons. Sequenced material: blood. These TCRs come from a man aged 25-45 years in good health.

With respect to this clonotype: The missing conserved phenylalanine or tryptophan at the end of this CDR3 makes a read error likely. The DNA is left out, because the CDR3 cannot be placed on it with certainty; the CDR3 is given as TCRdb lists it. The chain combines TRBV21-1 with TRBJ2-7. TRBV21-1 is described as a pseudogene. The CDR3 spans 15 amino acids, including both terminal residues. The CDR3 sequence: CASSTNGVNTTSSTS.

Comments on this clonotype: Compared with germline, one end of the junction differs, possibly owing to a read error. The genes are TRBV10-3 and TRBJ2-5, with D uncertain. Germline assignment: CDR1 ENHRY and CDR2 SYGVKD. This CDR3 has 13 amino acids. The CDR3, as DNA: TGTGCCATCGGTGAACCCCCCCAAGAGACCCAGTACTTC. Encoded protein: CAIGEPPQETQYF.

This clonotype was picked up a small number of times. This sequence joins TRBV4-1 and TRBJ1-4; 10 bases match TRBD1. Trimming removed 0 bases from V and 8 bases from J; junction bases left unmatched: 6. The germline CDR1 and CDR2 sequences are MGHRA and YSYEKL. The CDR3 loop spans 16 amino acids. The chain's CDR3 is CASSQDLTGGTEKLFF. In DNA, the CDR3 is TGCGCCAGCAGCCAAGATCTGACAGGGGGCACGGAAAAACTGTTTTTT.

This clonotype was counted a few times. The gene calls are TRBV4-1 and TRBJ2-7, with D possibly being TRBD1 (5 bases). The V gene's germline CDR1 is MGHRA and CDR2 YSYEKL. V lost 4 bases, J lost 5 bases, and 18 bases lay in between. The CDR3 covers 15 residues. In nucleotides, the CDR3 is TGCGCCAGCAGCCTTCGGACAAGGGGTTTGGACGAGCAGTACTTC. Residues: CASSLRTRGLDEQYF.

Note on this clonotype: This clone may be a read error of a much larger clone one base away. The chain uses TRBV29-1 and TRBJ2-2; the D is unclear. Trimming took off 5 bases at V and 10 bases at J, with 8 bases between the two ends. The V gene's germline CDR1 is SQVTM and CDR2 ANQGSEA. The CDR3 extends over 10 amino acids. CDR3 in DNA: TGCAGCGTTCAGGTCGAGGAGCTGTTTTTT. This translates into CSVQVEELFF.

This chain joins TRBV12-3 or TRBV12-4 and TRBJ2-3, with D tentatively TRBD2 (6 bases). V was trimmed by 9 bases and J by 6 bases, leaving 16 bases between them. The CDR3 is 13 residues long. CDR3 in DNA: TGTGCCAGTAGAGTCCGGAGGGCCGATACGCAGTATTTT. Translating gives CASRVRRADTQYF.

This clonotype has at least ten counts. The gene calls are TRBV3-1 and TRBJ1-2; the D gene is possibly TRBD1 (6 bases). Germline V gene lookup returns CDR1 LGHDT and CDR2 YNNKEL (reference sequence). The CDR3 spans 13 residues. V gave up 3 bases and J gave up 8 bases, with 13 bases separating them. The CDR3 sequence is CASSQGRGVGYTF. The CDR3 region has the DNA TGTGCCAGCAGCCAGGGCAGGGGCGTGGGCTACACCTTC. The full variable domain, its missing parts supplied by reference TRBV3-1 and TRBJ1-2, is DTAVSQTPKYLVTQMGNDKSIKCEQNLGHDTMYWYKQDSKKFLKIMFSYNNKELIINETVPNRFSPKSPDKAHLNLHINSLELGDSAVYFCASSQGRGVGYTFGSGTRLTVV.

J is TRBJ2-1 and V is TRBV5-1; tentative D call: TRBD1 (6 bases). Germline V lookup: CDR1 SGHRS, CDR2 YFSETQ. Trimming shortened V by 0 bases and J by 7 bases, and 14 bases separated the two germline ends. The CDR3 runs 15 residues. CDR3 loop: CASSLDRGGRNEQFF. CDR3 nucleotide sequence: TGCGCCAGCAGCTTGGATCGAGGGGGAAGGAATGAGCAGTTCTTC.

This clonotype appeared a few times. The CDR3: CAISSGLTVGTGELFF. The DNA of the CDR3 is TGTGCCATCAGCTCGGGACTGACAGTCGGGACCGGGGAGCTGTTTTTT. The V gene is TRBV10-3, the J gene TRBJ2-2; tentatively, D is TRBD2 (6 bases). Deletions cut 6 bases from V and 5 bases from J, with 19 bases between. CDR1 is ENHRY, CDR2 SYGVKD, per germline. This CDR3 comprises 16 residues.

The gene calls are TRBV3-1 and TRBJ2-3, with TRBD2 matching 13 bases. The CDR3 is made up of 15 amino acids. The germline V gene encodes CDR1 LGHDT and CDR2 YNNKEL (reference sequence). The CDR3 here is CASKGLAGNTDTQYF. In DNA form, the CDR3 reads TGTGCTAGTAAGGGACTAGCGGGGAACACAGATACGCAGTATTTT.

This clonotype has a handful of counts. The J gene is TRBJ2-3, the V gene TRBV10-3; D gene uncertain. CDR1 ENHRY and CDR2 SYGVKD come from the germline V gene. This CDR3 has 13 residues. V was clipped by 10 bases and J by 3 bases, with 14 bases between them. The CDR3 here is CATQGIRTDTQYF. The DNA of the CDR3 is TGTGCCACCCAAGGGATTCGAACAGATACGCAGTATTTT.

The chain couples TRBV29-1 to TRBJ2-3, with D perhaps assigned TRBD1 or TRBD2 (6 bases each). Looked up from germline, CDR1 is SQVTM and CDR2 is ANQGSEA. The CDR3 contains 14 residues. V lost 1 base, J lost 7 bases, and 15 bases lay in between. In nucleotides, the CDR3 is TGCAGCGTTGAAGCCGGGCAGGGGAGGAATACGCAGTATTTT. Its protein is CSVEAGQGRNTQYF.

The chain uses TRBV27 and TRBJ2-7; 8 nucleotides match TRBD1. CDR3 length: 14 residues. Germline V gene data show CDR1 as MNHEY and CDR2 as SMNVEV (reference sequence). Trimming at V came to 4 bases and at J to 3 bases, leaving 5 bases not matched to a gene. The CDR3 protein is CASSYRQGFYEQYF. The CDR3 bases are TGTGCCAGCAGTTATAGACAGGGGTTCTACGAGCAGTACTTC.

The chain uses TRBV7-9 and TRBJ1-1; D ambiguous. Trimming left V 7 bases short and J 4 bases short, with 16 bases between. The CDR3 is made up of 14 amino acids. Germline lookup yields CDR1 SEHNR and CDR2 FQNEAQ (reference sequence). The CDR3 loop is CASKEEEAGTEAFF. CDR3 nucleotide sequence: TGTGCCAGCAAAGAGGAGGAGGCCGGCACTGAAGCTTTCTTT.

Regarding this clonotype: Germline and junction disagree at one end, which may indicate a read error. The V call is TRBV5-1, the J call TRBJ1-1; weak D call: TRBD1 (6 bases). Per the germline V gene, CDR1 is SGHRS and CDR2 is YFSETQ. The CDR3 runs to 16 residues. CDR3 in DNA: TGCGCCGGCAGCTTGGCCTCAGGACAGATGAACACTGAAGCTTTCTTT. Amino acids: CAGSLASGQMNTEAFF. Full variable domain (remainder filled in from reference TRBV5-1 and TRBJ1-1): KAGVTQTPRYLIKTRGQQVTLSCSPISGHRSVSWYQQTPGQGLQFLFEYFSETQRNKGNFPGRFSGRQFSNSRSEMNVSTLELGDSALYLCAGSLASGQMNTEAFFGQGTRLTVV.

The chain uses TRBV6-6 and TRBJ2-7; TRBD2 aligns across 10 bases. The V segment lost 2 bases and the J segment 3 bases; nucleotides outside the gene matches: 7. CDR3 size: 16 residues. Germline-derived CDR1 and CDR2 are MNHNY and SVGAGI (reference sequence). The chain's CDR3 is CASSYKRGGINYEQYF. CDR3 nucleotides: TGTGCCAGCAGTTACAAGCGGGGGGGGATAAACTACGAGCAGTACTTC.

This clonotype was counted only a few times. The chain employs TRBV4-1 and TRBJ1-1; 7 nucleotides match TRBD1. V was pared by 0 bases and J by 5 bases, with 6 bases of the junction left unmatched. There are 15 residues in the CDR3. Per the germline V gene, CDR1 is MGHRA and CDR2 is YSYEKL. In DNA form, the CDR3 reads TGCGCCAGCAGCCAAGAGATAGGGGGCCGGACTGAAGCTTTCTTT. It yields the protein CASSQEIGGRTEAFF.

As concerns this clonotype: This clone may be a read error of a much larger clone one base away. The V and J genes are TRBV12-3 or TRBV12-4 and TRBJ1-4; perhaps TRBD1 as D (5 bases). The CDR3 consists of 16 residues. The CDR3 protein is CASSFGGGNYNKKLFF. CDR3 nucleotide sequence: TGTGCCAGCAGTTTTGGTGGGGGAAACTATAATAAAAAACTGTTTTTT.

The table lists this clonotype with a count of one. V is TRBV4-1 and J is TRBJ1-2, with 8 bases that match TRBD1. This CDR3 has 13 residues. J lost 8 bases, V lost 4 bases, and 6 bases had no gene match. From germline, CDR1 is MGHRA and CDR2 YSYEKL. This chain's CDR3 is CASSPGQALGYTF. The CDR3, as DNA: TGCGCCAGCAGCCCGGGACAGGCCTTGGGCTACACCTTC.

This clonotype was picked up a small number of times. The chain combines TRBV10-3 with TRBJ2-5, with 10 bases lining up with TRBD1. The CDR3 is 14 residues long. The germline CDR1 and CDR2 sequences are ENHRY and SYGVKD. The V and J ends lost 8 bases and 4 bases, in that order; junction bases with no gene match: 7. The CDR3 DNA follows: TGTGCCATCTCGACAGGGGGCGGTGGAGAGACCCAGTACTTC. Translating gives CAISTGGGGETQYF.

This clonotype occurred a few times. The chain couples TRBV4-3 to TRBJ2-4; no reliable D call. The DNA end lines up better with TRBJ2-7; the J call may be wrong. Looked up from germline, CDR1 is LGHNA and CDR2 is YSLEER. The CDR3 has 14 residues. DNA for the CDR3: TGCGCCAGCAGCCAAGACTACCCATCCTACGAGCAGTACTTC. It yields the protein CASSQDYPSYEQYF.

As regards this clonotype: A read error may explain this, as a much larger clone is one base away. The CDR3 DNA reads TGTGCCAGCAGTCCGGTCGGGGAGGGCGGTGAGCAGTTCTTC. Encoded protein: CASSPVGEGGEQFF. The chain combines TRBV28 with TRBJ2-1; 7 positions match TRBD2. The CDR3 has 14 residues. The V gene's germline CDR1 is MDHEN and CDR2 SYDVKM. V was clipped by 5 bases and J by 9 bases; unmatched bases: 10.

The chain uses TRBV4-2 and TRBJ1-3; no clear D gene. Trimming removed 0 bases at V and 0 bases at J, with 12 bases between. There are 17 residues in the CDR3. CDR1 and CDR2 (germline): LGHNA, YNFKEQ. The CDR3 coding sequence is TGTGCCAGCAGCCAAGATATCGGCAGAATCTCTGGAAACACCATATATTTT. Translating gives CASSQDIGRISGNTIYF.

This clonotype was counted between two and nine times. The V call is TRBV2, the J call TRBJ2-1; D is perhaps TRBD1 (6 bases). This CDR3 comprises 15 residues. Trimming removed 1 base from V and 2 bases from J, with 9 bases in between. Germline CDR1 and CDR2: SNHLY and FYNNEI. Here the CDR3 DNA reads TGTGCCAGCAGTGAAGAGGACAGAACCTACAATGAGCAGTTCTTC. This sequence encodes CASSEEDRTYNEQFF. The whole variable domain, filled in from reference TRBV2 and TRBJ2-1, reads EPEVTQTPSHQVTQMGQEVILRCVPISNHLYFYWYRQILGQKVEFLVSFYNNEISEKSEIFDDQFSVERPDGSNFTLKIRSTKLEDSAMYFCASSEEDRTYNEQFFGPGTRLTVL.